These T cell receptor beta chains were read from a single sample in a study. TCRdb reprocessed the 5' RACE reads with MiXCR, giving one entry per CDR3 protein. The sample lists around 33,000 distinct CDR3 sequences; roughly a quarter were seen once. The specimen sequenced was memory CD4+ T cells sorted from blood. All receptors come from a female donor with breast cancer. Both conserved end residues are trimmed from each CDR3.

J gene,V gene,CDR3 protein
TRBJ2-7,TRBV5-5,ASSLTSGSFEQY
TRBJ2-7,TRBV27,ASSYSTSSSYEQY
TRBJ2-7,TRBV27,ASGFFGTFEPYEQY
TRBJ1-5,TRBV9,ASSVWPENQPQH
TRBJ1-4,TRBV12-3/TRBV12-4,ASSLRQGPEKLF
TRBJ2-1,TRBV7-7,ASSPRLAGGPGGVNEQF
TRBJ1-3,TRBV28,ASSWTGRLGNTIY
TRBJ2-7,TRBV7-2,ASSRDILAPYEQY
TRBJ2-7,TRBV2,ASSRFGAYEQY
TRBJ2-1,TRBV12-3/TRBV12-4,ASSLGINYRRSKEQF
TRBJ2-7,TRBV6-2/TRBV6-3,ASSHISGQPYEQY
TRBJ2-7,TRBV13,ASSPGGGYEQY
TRBJ2-3,TRBV11-2,ASSLTSGKQY
TRBJ2-6,TRBV10-3,AIRSTSGPSGANVLT
TRBJ2-7,TRBV10-1,ASITGQIRGHYEQY
TRBJ2-3,TRBV20-1,SASEAEAQY
TRBJ2-1,TRBV4-2,ASSQDNTGYNEQF
TRBJ2-5,TRBV12-3/TRBV12-4,ASSGAGEQETQY
TRBJ2-1,TRBV4-3,ASSQEDPYSNEQF
TRBJ2-3,TRBV12-3/TRBV12-4,ASSFTSGPTDTQY
TRBJ1-1,TRBV4-1,ASRTGFTEAF
TRBJ2-2,TRBV5-1,ASSPGQSNTGELF
TRBJ1-1,TRBV4-1,ASSQDISNTEAF
TRBJ1-2,TRBV20-1,SARDRQGGYGYT
TRBJ2-7,TRBV4-1,ASSQVLAGGSYEQY
TRBJ1-5,TRBV28,ASSPLDRGLQPQH
TRBJ1-1,TRBV5-1,ASSLQVMNTEAF
TRBJ2-1,TRBV11-3,ASSPIMGHYNEQF
TRBJ2-3,TRBV20-1,SANRNGTDTQY
TRBJ2-3,TRBV4-1,ASSLGGEASTDTQY
TRBJ2-1,TRBV7-9,ASSPGPNEQF
TRBJ2-2,TRBV10-1,ASSESSAGELF
TRBJ2-3,TRBV5-1,ASSQGPSTDTQY
TRBJ2-2,TRBV4-1,ASGLTQNTGELF
TRBJ1-1,TRBV6-1,ASSALGTGETEAF
TRBJ2-1,TRBV7-2,ASSLEGTVYNEQF
TRBJ2-2,TRBV7-6,ASSDGTVNTGELF
TRBJ2-1,TRBV27,ASSMGLAGVAD
TRBJ2-7,TRBV7-3,ASSVLAGGAYEQY
TRBJ2-2,TRBV12-3/TRBV12-4,AIQNRRGTGELF
TRBJ2-7,TRBV9,ASSEGTSAYEQY
TRBJ2-7,TRBV27,ASSPLPASRYEQY